These 12 T cell receptor beta chains originate from one sample sequenced in a study of T cell repertoires in cytomegalovirus infection. TCRdb redid the calling of the reads with MiXCR, one entry per CDR3 protein. This sample carries about 150,000 distinct CDR3 sequences, about a quarter of them seen once, and the ten largest clones take roughly 9.8%. Input material: PBMCs. The origin of the receptors is a human donor in good health (CMV status not recorded). Some clones in this sample may be carry-over from other donors' samples.

Turning to this clonotype: This may come from a read error, since a much larger clone is one base off. The rearrangement joins TRBV2 to TRBJ2-1; TRBD2 aligns across 9 bases. Germline V gene data show CDR1 as SNHLY and CDR2 as FYNNEI. This CDR3 is built from 15 residues. DNA for the CDR3: TGTGCCAGCAGACAGACGGGACTAGCCGACAATGTGCAGTTCTTC. This sequence encodes CASRQTGLADNVQFF. The complete variable domain, with remaining parts taken from reference TRBV2 and TRBJ2-1, reads EPEVTQTPSHQVTQMGQEVILRCVPISNHLYFYWYRQILGQKVEFLVSFYNNEISEKSEIFDDQFSVERPDGSNFTLKIRSTKLEDSAMYFCASRQTGLADNVQFFGPGTRLTVL.

The V gene is TRBV5-4, the J gene TRBJ2-5; TRBD2 might be the D (6 bases). Trimming pared 0 bases from V and 2 bases from J, leaving 11 bases between. Germline assignment: CDR1 SGHNT and CDR2 YYREEE (reference sequence). The CDR3 has 15 amino acids. CDR3 residues: CASSLGGLLQETQYF. For the CDR3, the DNA is TGTGCCAGCAGCTTGGGGGGACTGCTACAAGAGACCCAGTACTTC.

This clonotype was seen a few times. The V and J genes are TRBV19 and TRBJ2-1; the match to TRBD2 covers 14 bases. Germline V CDR1 and CDR2: LNHDA, SQIVND (reference sequence). Trimming removed 5 bases from V and 9 bases from J; junction bases left unmatched: 12. CDR3 size: 17 residues. The CDR3 nucleotides read TGTGCCAGTAGTTTTCGACTAGCGGGAGGGGCAAGGATTGAGCAGTTCTTC. This codes for CASSFRLAGGARIEQFF. The full variable domain, completed using reference TRBV19 and TRBJ2-1, is DGGITQSPKYLFRKEGQNVTLSCEQNLNHDAMYWYRQDPGQGLRLIYYSQIVNDFQKGDIAEGYSVSREKKESFPLTVTSAQKNPTAFYLCASSFRLAGGARIEQFFGPGTRLTVL.

The chain employs TRBV5-5 and TRBJ1-1; maybe TRBD1 (5 bases). Germline V gene data show CDR1 as SGHKS and CDR2 as YYEKEE (reference sequence). The CDR3 is 14 amino acids. The V end lost 4 bases, the J end lost 9 bases, and 19 bases lay between the germline ends. CDR3 protein: CASSPNSGGSQAFF. CDR3 coding DNA: TGTGCCAGCAGCCCCAATAGCGGGGGTTCTCAAGCTTTCTTT.

The genes are TRBV20-1 and TRBJ2-3; perhaps TRBD2 as D (5 bases). Trimming stripped 0 bases from V and 2 bases from J, with 18 bases between. CDR3 size: 17 residues. Germline CDR1 DFQATT, CDR2 SNEGSKA (reference sequence). DNA of the CDR3: TGCAGTGCTAGAGATGGCCAATACTCCGGGGTCACAGATACGCAGTATTTT. This encodes CSARDGQYSGVTDTQYF.

This clonotype was counted only a few times. This sequence joins TRBV19 and TRBJ1-1, with TRBD1 matching over 8 bases. The V gene end was trimmed by 5 bases and the J gene end by 7 bases; junction bases not matched to a gene: 15. Germline V CDR1 and CDR2: LNHDA, SQIVND (reference sequence). CDR3 length: 16 residues. CDR3 loop: CASSFLPTGASGEAFF. The CDR3 nucleotides read TGTGCCAGTAGTTTCCTCCCGACAGGGGCGTCGGGTGAAGCTTTCTTT.

The rearrangement links TRBV28 to TRBJ2-7; 10 positions agree with TRBD2. The CDR3 extends over 14 amino acids. V was clipped by 6 bases and J by 2 bases; unmatched bases: 4. The germline V gene has CDR1 MDHEN and CDR2 SYDVKM. The DNA of the CDR3 is TGTGCCAGCAGCGTAGCGGGAGGCACCTACGAGCAGTACTTC. Its protein product is CASSVAGGTYEQYF.

The V gene is TRBV2, the J gene TRBJ1-5; D is uncertain. The germline V gene encodes CDR1 SNHLY and CDR2 FYNNEI. The CDR3 contains 14 residues. The V and J ends lost 7 bases and 3 bases respectively, with 13 bases between them. Written as DNA, the CDR3 is TGTGCCAGCATGGGGAAGCAGAACAATCAGCCCCAGCATTTT. Translation: CASMGKQNNQPQHF.

This clonotype was seen a few times. The chain joins TRBV20-1 to TRBJ1-5; D is perhaps TRBD1 (5 bases). V was pared by 2 bases and J by 2 bases, with 16 bases between. CDR3 size: 16 residues. Germline V gene lookup returns CDR1 DFQATT and CDR2 SNEGSKA (reference sequence). The CDR3 sequence: CSARLPGENGNQPQHF. As DNA, the CDR3 is TGCAGTGCTAGACTACCGGGGGAAAATGGCAATCAGCCCCAGCATTTT.

V is TRBV14 and J is TRBJ1-4, with D possibly being TRBD1 (6 bases). V was pared by 1 base and J by 7 bases, with 13 bases between. Germline V lookup: CDR1 SGHDN, CDR2 FVKESK. The length of the CDR3 is 15 residues. Here the CDR3 reads CASSQGSGVGEKLFF. DNA of the CDR3: TGTGCCAGCAGCCAAGGGTCAGGGGTGGGTGAAAAACTGTTTTTT.

In its sample, this clonotype was seen a few times. The chain combines TRBV5-1 with TRBJ2-3; 8 positions agree with TRBD1. The V segment lost 5 bases and the J segment 3 bases; nucleotides outside the gene matches: 8. This CDR3 contains 15 residues. CDR1 and CDR2 from the germline V gene are SGHRS and YFSETQ. CDR3 sequence reads: CASRVTGGKTDTQYF. CDR3 nucleotide sequence: TGCGCCAGCAGAGTAACAGGGGGAAAGACAGATACGCAGTATTTT.

This clonotype was recorded many times. The genes are TRBV6-1 and TRBJ2-1, with 8 bases aligning to TRBD1. CDR3 length: 15 amino acids. CDR1 and CDR2 from the germline V gene are MNHNS and SASEGT. J was trimmed by 0 bases and V by 6 bases; bases with no gene match: 4. CDR3: CASRGQVSSYNEQFF. The CDR3 DNA follows: TGTGCCAGCAGGGGACAGGTGAGCTCCTACAATGAGCAGTTCTTC.